This T cell receptor beta chain was captured in a study of blood T cell repertoires in COVID-19 (dated by TCRdb to the early 2020s). Study-level background: Samples covering the acute and convalescent phases of COVID-19 were provided by collaborators in the United States, Italy and Spain. Sample metadata almost always included a de-identified subject ID, COVID-19 status, age in years and sex. Samples came from the ongoing ImmuneRACE study (first 160 participants) plus 1,254 subjects from 6 global collaborators. The prospective study material was composed of cDNA or gDNA derived from T cells, B-cell-depleted T cells, or PBMCs. The dataset comprised deeply sampled blood TCRbeta repertoires from subjects exposed to, actively infected with, or recovered from COVID-19. HLA class I and class II types, where available, came from metadata supplied by the sample provider rather than from assay-based typing. The repertoires were made available in a free public database intended to serve as a resource for research on the immune response to SARS-CoV-2.

Clipping removes 7 bases from V and 6 bases from J, with 8 as the unmatched junction base count. The CDR3 goes from the cysteine to the phenylalanine over 14 residues. The retained sequence is limited to the CDR3, 42 bases, with the frame set at the first base. The germline V gene sets CDR1 to MDHEN and CDR2 to SYDVKM. Collaborating institutions collected whole blood in K2EDTA tubes following their own protocols. Collaborator samples were shipped for TCRbeta analysis as frozen whole blood, isolated PBMCs, or DNA extracted from either sample type. TCRbeta CDR3 regions were amplified from genomic DNA using the immunoSEQ Assay, a bias-controlled multiplex PCR. From the authors' description of their analysis: Within the assay, amplification of reference gene primers was used to estimate how many nucleated cells each sample contained. To quantify the absolute abundance of each unique TCRbeta CDR3 rearrangement, sequence reads were collapsed and filtered. For each sample, productive Simpson clonality was calculated by taking the square root of Simpson's diversity index across productive rearrangements. In its TCRdb copy, this immuneACCESS table keeps in-frame sequences only and misses some clones. Where compared with another copy, unresolved V genes explain less than half of these, and the others have no known cause. The V and J calls and clone size were taken over from that table, and D and trimming were inferred from the DNA. Present in this sample are about 94,000 clones, about 80% of which were seen just once. 15% to 20% of the sample is held by the ten biggest clonotypes.

Beyond this particular receptor, the publication reports: The amount of clinical and demographic metadata varied by source and participant and was provided uncurated.

This clone was seen once. Its antigen remains undetermined. No base quality information exists; no much larger clone differs at one position. The V gene is TRBV28 and the J gene is TRBJ2-7; 11 bases in between match TRBD1. Specimen: peripheral blood. This sequence was found in a human donor in a cohort sampled during active COVID-19. The bases read TGTGCCAGCAAGTTGGACAGGGGGCTTAGCGAGCAGTACTTC. This encodes CASKLDRGLSEQYF.